Listed below are T cell receptor beta chains from one sample, sequenced in a study of blood T cells in healthy people across ages. TCRdb reanalysed the 5' RACE reads using MiXCR and keeps one entry per CDR3 protein. The table shows approximately 810,000 distinct CDR3 sequences, with about 36% occurring only once. Input material: blood. Receptors were obtained from a man aged 18 to 29 in good health. The CDR3 runs from the conserved cysteine through the conserved F or W. The order of the fields is V gene, J gene, D gene, clone size, CDR3 DNA, CDR3 protein. D genes are given only for firm matches. A clone size is listed for some rows: how often the clone was seen (once, few, many), or a class if it is expanded.

>TRBV4-2|TRBJ2-1|NA|NA
TGTGCCAGCAGCCAAGATACGGCCGCCTCCTACAATGAGCAGTTCTTC
CASSQDTAASYNEQFF
>TRBV4-2|TRBJ1-2|NA|many
TGTGCCAGCAGCCAAGACAGCGCAACTAACTATGGCTACACCTTC
CASSQDSATNYGYTF
>TRBV4-3|TRBJ1-1|NA|NA
TGCGCCAGCAGCCGAGATCAGGACAGTGACCAAAGGGCTGAAGCTTTCTTT
CASSRDQDSDQRAEAFF
>TRBV27|TRBJ1-6|NA|NA
TGTGCCAGCAGTTCTACCGGGACGACCCCCCACTTT
CASSSTGTTPHF
>TRBV7-9|TRBJ2-7|TRBD1|few
TGTGCCAGCAGCTCGCCGGACAGGGCTGGAGAGCAGTACTTC
CASSSPDRAGEQYF
>TRBV15|TRBJ2-6|NA|NA
TGTGCCACCAGCAGAGGAACAGACCTCTCTGGGGCCAACGTCCTGACTTTC
CATSRGTDLSGANVLTF
>TRBV12-3/TRBV12-4|TRBJ2-2|TRBD1|NA
TGTGCCAGCAGGTTACAGGGGGCCGGGGAGCTGTTTTTT
CASRLQGAGELFF
>TRBV20-1|TRBJ2-7|TRBD1|few
TGCAGTGCCAGTCCGGGACAGGGCTGCGAGCAGTACTTC
CSASPGQGCEQYF
>TRBV12-3/TRBV12-4|TRBJ1-5|NA|NA
TGTGCCAGCAACTTAACGGACCCCTTAACGGATCAGCCCCAGCATTTT
CASNLTDPLTDQPQHF
>TRBV12-3/TRBV12-4|TRBJ1-2|TRBD1|many
TGTGCCAGCAGTCCGCAAGACAGGGGGGCCGTCTACACCTTC
CASSPQDRGAVYTF
>TRBV20-1|TRBJ2-1|NA|few
TGCAGTGCTAGTGTGGGGGGGCCGAGGAATGAGCAGTTCTTC
CSASVGGPRNEQFF
>TRBV20-1|TRBJ2-3|TRBD2|NA
TGCAGTGCTAGAGGCTCAGGACTAGCGGTCACAGATACGCAGTATTTT
CSARGSGLAVTDTQYF
>TRBV7-8|TRBJ1-5|NA|few
TGTGCCAGCAGCTTAGAGGCTCTCGGCAATCAGCCCCAGCATTTT
CASSLEALGNQPQHF
>TRBV20-1|TRBJ2-1|NA|few
TGCAGTGCTAGTGCAAATCGTCAGGGAGCGGGGCAGTTCTTC
CSASANRQGAGQFF
>TRBV7-2|TRBJ1-1|TRBD1|NA
TGTACCAGCACCGTCAGGGGGGGGAACACTGAAGCTTTCTTT
CTSTVRGGNTEAFF
>TRBV4-2|TRBJ1-2|TRBD1|few
TGTGCCAGCAGCCAAGATGGGACAGGGGTGGACTATGGCTACACCTTC
CASSQDGTGVDYGYTF
>TRBV5-5|TRBJ1-1|TRBD1|once
TGTGCCAGCAGCTGGGCGGGACAGCCCGATGGCACTGAAGCTTTCTTT
CASSWAGQPDGTEAFF
>TRBV10-3|TRBJ1-5|NA|few
TGTGCCATCAGTGACAGGCAGGGAAGCAATCAGCCCCAGCATTTT
CAISDRQGSNQPQHF
>TRBV7-2|TRBJ1-1|NA|NA
TGTGCCAGCAGCCCGCTTCGCAGCACTGAAGCTTTCTTT
CASSPLRSTEAFF
>TRBV12-3/TRBV12-4|TRBJ2-5|TRBD2|many
TGTGCCAGCAGGCTAGCGGGGGGGCAAGAGACCCAGTACTTC
CASRLAGGQETQYF
>TRBV12-3/TRBV12-4|TRBJ1-1|NA|NA
TGTGCCAGCAGTAAATGGGGAACTGAAGCTTTCTTT
CASSKWGTEAFF
>TRBV20-1|TRBJ2-3|NA|NA
TGCAGTGCTAGCGTCCAGGCAAGGGCGGATACGCAGTATTTT
CSASVQARADTQYF
>TRBV5-1|TRBJ2-7|NA|NA
TGCGCCAGCAGCTTGGGGAAAGGGGGTATGTACGAGCAGTACTTC
CASSLGKGGMYEQYF
>TRBV11-3|TRBJ2-5|TRBD2|NA
TGTGCCAGCAGCTTAGAGTGGGCGGGGGGTTACAATGAGCAGTACTTC
CASSLEWAGGYNEQYF
>TRBV6-5|TRBJ2-5|NA|many
TGTGCCAGCAGTTTCTCCGAGGAGACCCAGTACTTC
CASSFSEETQYF
>TRBV14|TRBJ2-2|NA|NA
TGTGCCAGCAGCCAAGCCGGACGGAAGAACACCGGGGAGCTGTTTTTT
CASSQAGRKNTGELFF
>TRBV7-6|TRBJ2-5|NA|NA
TGTGCCAGCAGCTTAGAATCGGGGCGCCAGGAGACCCAGTACTTC
CASSLESGRQETQYF
>TRBV28|TRBJ2-3|NA|NA
TGTGCCAGCAGTTTATTAACTCGGGCAGATACGCAGTATTTT
CASSLLTRADTQYF
>TRBV5-1|TRBJ1-1|NA|few
TGCGCCAGCAGCCCGGGTGGGGGGGAGAACACTGAAGCTTTCTTT
CASSPGGGENTEAFF
>TRBV20-1|TRBJ2-1|TRBD2|many
TGCAGTGCTAGAGAACTGGCCGGCGGGGGGGCCAATGAGCAGTTCTTC
CSARELAGGGANEQFF
>TRBV27|TRBJ2-3|NA|NA
TGTGCCAGCAGTTTGCTAGCCCTTGAGGGAGATACGCAGTATTTT
CASSLLALEGDTQYF
>TRBV20-1|TRBJ2-1|NA|many
TGCAGTGCTACCAAGAGCTCCTACAATGAGCAGTTCTTC
CSATKSSYNEQFF
>TRBV20-1|TRBJ1-2|NA|few
TGCAGTGCTAACTCAGCAAATAACTATGGCTACACCTTC
CSANSANNYGYTF
>TRBV2|TRBJ2-5|TRBD2|few
TGTGCCAGCAGTGAGGGAGGGAAAGCGGAGACCCAGTACTTC
CASSEGGKAETQYF
>TRBV28|TRBJ2-1|TRBD2|few
TGTGCCAGCAGTCCCGGGACTAGCAACTCCAATGAGCAGTTCTTC
CASSPGTSNSNEQFF
>TRBV7-2|TRBJ2-5|TRBD2|few
TGTGCCAGCAGCTTGGCCCTTTTCGGGGGGGAGACCCAGTACTTC
CASSLALFGGETQYF
>TRBV20-1|TRBJ2-1|TRBD1|many
TGCAGTGCTAGAGCGACAGGGGGGCATGAGCAGTTCTTC
CSARATGGHEQFF
>TRBV7-9|TRBJ1-4|NA|NA
TGTGCCAGCAGCTTTTTGGATGGAAAACTGTTTTTT
CASSFLDGKLFF
>TRBV14|TRBJ1-1|NA|few
TGTGCCAGCAGCCTCGTGCAGGGGCCCATGAACACTGAAGCTTTCTTT
CASSLVQGPMNTEAFF